This passage covers 31 T cell receptor beta chains from one sample sequenced in a study of blood T cells in healthy people across ages. Then a second PCR, running roughly 7 to 11 cycles, was carried out with a sample-barcoded 5' primer and a J-beta primer mix. MiXCR was run by TCRdb on the 5' RACE reads, yielding one entry per CDR3 protein. This sample has 800,000 to 1,300,000 distinct CDR3 sequences, with approximately 25% found just once. These sequences were also reported in another study, on T cells of mothers and their children.

The sample was blood. Receptor source: a girl aged 2 to 9 in good health.

J is TRBJ2-7 and V is TRBV14, with 7 bases identical to TRBD2. V was pared by 1 base and J by 0 bases, with 9 bases of the junction left unmatched. The germline gives CDR1 SGHDN, CDR2 FVKESK. The CDR3 has 17 residues. CDR3: CASSQGALLATSYEQYF. The CDR3 nucleotides are TGTGCCAGCAGCCAAGGGGCGTTACTAGCGACCTCCTACGAGCAGTACTTC.

The chain carries TRBV29-1 and TRBJ1-1, with 7 bases that match TRBD1. Looked up from germline, CDR1 is SQVTM and CDR2 is ANQGSEA. V was pared by 5 bases and J by 5 bases, with 5 bases of the junction left unmatched. The CDR3 is made up of 12 amino acids. CDR3 amino acids: CSVPGQLTEAFF. CDR3 nucleotide sequence: TGCAGCGTTCCGGGACAGCTGACTGAAGCTTTCTTT.

The table lists this clonotype with a few counts. This chain joins TRBV12-3 or TRBV12-4 and TRBJ1-1, with D perhaps TRBD1 (5 bases). CDR3 length: 16 amino acids. V shed 5 bases and J shed 3 bases, with 19 bases lying between them. CDR3 nucleotide sequence: TGTGCCAGCAGTCCGGCTGCAGGGATAGAGGACACTGAAGCTTTCTTT. It is translated as CASSPAAGIEDTEAFF.

The chain combines TRBV6-1 with TRBJ2-3, with 13 bases lining up with TRBD2. The CDR3 contains 19 residues. Germline V CDR1 and CDR2: MNHNS, SASEGT. V gave up 3 bases and J gave up 5 bases; unmatched junction bases: 14. For the CDR3, the DNA is TGTGCCAGCAGTGACCACACCGGGACTAGCGGGACGTACAAAGATACGCAGTATTTT. As protein: CASSDHTGTSGTYKDTQYF.

This clonotype was found a few times. J is TRBJ1-4 and V is TRBV2, with D maybe TRBD1 (5 bases). Trimming removed 8 bases at V and 0 bases at J, with 13 bases between. The germline V gene encodes CDR1 SNHLY and CDR2 FYNNEI. CDR3 length: 15 amino acids. The CDR3 DNA sequence: TGTGCCAGCGGGAGACAGCCATCAACTAATGAAAAACTGTTTTTT. Its translation is CASGRQPSTNEKLFF.

The chain carries TRBV4-3 and TRBJ2-7; the D gene is possibly TRBD2 (7 bases). The CDR3 covers 15 residues. Germline values: CDR1 LGHNA, CDR2 YSLEER. Trimming stripped 4 bases from V and 4 bases from J, with 17 bases between. The CDR3 sequence: CASSPGRGDGYEQYF. CDR3 bases: TGCGCCAGCAGCCCGGGGAGGGGGGATGGTTACGAGCAGTACTTC.

This clonotype was counted between two and nine times. This sequence joins TRBV29-1 and TRBJ2-3; D is unresolved. Trimming took off 8 bases at V and 4 bases at J, with 16 bases between the two ends. The CDR3 is made up of 13 amino acids. Looked up from germline, CDR1 is SQVTM and CDR2 is ANQGSEA. CDR3 loop: CSMTLRGADTQYF. DNA for the CDR3: TGCAGCATGACCCTCCGCGGTGCAGATACGCAGTATTTT.

This chain uses TRBV28 with TRBJ1-4, with TRBD1 as a possible D gene (5 bases). There are 15 residues in the CDR3. Germline V gene sequence: CDR1 MDHEN, CDR2 SYDVKM. V lost 8 bases, J lost 7 bases, and 20 bases lay in between. CDR3 region: CASRRSPGGGEKLFF. CDR3 nucleotide sequence: TGTGCCAGCCGGAGGTCCCCCGGGGGAGGTGAAAAACTGTTTTTT.

This clonotype was observed a few times. At one end the junction does not follow the germline gene, possibly because of a read error. The genes are TRBV7-2 and TRBJ2-5; 10 bases fit TRBD2. The germline V gene has CDR1 SGHTA and CDR2 FQGNSA. The CDR3 has 16 amino acids. CDR3 region: CASSLDLAGVGETQYF. DNA of the CDR3: TGCGCCAGCAGCTTAGATCTAGCGGGAGTTGGGGAGACCCAGTACTTC.

CDR3 in DNA: TGTGCCAGCGAGGCTTCGGAAAAAGACGAGCAGTACTTC. This sequence encodes CASEASEKDEQYF. This chain uses TRBV25-1 with TRBJ2-7; D uncertain. Germline CDR1 reads MGHDK; CDR2 reads SYGVNS. The CDR3 covers 13 residues. The germline V and J ends were trimmed by 8 bases and 5 bases, with 16 bases remaining between them.

The chain uses TRBV7-8 and TRBJ1-1; the match to TRBD1 covers 9 bases. Germline V CDR1 and CDR2: SGHVS, FQNEAQ. The CDR3 spans 14 residues. The V gene end was trimmed by 5 bases and the J gene end by 8 bases; junction bases not matched to a gene: 9. CDR3 amino acids: CASSPSRDRDEAFF. The CDR3, as DNA: TGTGCCAGCAGCCCGTCCCGGGACAGGGACGAAGCTTTCTTT.

This clonotype appeared a few times. The chain employs TRBV6-5 and TRBJ2-3, with D perhaps matching TRBD1 or TRBD2 (5 bases each). The germline gives CDR1 MNHEY, CDR2 SVGAGI. The CDR3 is 20 residues long. The germline V and J ends were trimmed by 0 bases and 3 bases, with 25 bases remaining between them. Written as DNA, the CDR3 is TGTGCCAGCAGTTACTCGACGAATCAACTTACCAGGGAGTATACAGATACGCAGTATTTT. Translating it yields CASSYSTNQLTREYTDTQYF.

This chain links TRBV29-1 with TRBJ1-1, with D possibly matching TRBD1 (5 bases). The CDR3 has 14 residues. Germline assignment: CDR1 SQVTM and CDR2 ANQGSEA. In DNA form, the CDR3 reads TGCTCCGACGGGGGGGTAAACATGAACACTGAAGCTTTCTTT. It is translated as CSDGGVNMNTEAFF.

This clonotype has only a few counts. This chain links TRBV12-3 or TRBV12-4 with TRBJ2-4, with a tentative D call TRBD2 (5 bases). The V gene lost 1 base and the J gene lost 15 bases, with 13 bases spanning the gap. This CDR3 has 12 residues. The CDR3 nucleotides are TGTGCCAGCAGTTTAGAGGGAGTAGGTTTGTACTTC. It translates to CASSLEGVGLYF.

V usage is TRBV7-6 and J usage is TRBJ1-5; no reliable D call. Germline-derived CDR1 and CDR2 are SGHVS and FNYEAQ. V lost 5 bases, J lost 2 bases, and 7 bases lay in between. CDR3 size: 13 residues. The chain's CDR3 is CASSAVGNQPQHF. The CDR3, as DNA: TGTGCCAGCAGCGCCGTTGGCAATCAGCCCCAGCATTTT.

This clonotype appeared a few times. The V call is TRBV7-2, the J call TRBJ2-3; 9 bases agree with TRBD2. Germline CDR1 SGHTA, CDR2 FQGNSA. The CDR3 is made up of 17 amino acids. V was pared by 2 bases and J by 6 bases, with 12 bases of the junction left unmatched. The CDR3 reads CASSLSRGPTSGDTQYF. The CDR3 DNA reads TGTGCCAGCAGCTTAAGTCGAGGGCCAACTAGCGGGGATACGCAGTATTTT.

This clonotype showed up just a few times. The CDR3 sequence is CASRIGASGRGQETQYF. For the CDR3, the DNA is TGTGCCAGCAGGATCGGGGCTAGCGGGAGGGGTCAAGAGACCCAGTACTTC. J is TRBJ2-5 and V is TRBV21-1; the DNA was not used to check the table's D call, TRBD2. TRBV21-1 is marked as a pseudogene. This CDR3 comprises 17 residues.

The V call is TRBV5-1, the J call TRBJ2-3; D is possibly TRBD1 or TRBD2 (5 bases each). Germline assignment: CDR1 SGHRS and CDR2 YFSETQ. The V gene lost 8 bases and the J gene lost 2 bases, with 15 bases spanning the gap. The CDR3 covers 14 residues. CDR3 residues: CASSLGRITDTQYF. The CDR3 DNA is TGCGCCAGTAGCCTGGGACGGATCACAGATACGCAGTATTTT.

The chain carries TRBV9 and TRBJ2-1; perhaps TRBD1 as D (5 bases). Trimming pared 1 base from V and 8 bases from J, leaving 10 bases between. Germline V gives CDR1 SGDLS, CDR2 YYNGEE. There are 13 residues in the CDR3. CDR3 region: CASSVTTVYEQFF. CDR3 nucleotides: TGTGCCAGCAGCGTAACGACAGTCTATGAGCAGTTCTTC. Drawing the rest from reference TRBV9 and TRBJ2-1, the complete variable domain is DSGVTQTPKHLITATGQRVTLRCSPRSGDLSVYWYQQSLDQGLQFLIQYYNGEERAKGNILERFSAQQFPDLHSELNLSSLELGDSALYFCASSVTTVYEQFFGPGTRLTVL.

In nucleotides, the CDR3 is TGTGCCAGTGCCCCTCAGCAAAGGATAGAAAAACTGTTTTTT. Amino acid sequence: CASAPQQRIEKLFF. The chain links TRBV19 to TRBJ1-4, with no clear D. V dropped 8 bases and J dropped 8 bases, with 18 bases sitting between them. Germline CDR1 and CDR2: LNHDA and SQIVND (reference sequence). This CDR3 is built from 14 residues. The full variable domain, in which reference TRBV19 and TRBJ1-4 provide the parts outside the CDR3, is DGGITQSPKYLFRKEGQNVTLSCEQNLNHDAMYWYRQDPGQGLRLIYYSQIVNDFQKGDIAEGYSVSREKKESFPLTVTSAQKNPTAFYLCASAPQQRIEKLFFGSGTQLSVL.

This clonotype was seen only a few times. V and J are TRBV3-1 and TRBJ2-7; weak D call: TRBD1 (6 bases). This CDR3 contains 13 residues. Germline V CDR1 and CDR2: LGHDT, YNNKEL (reference sequence). The V end lost 4 bases, the J end lost 4 bases, and 11 bases lay between the germline ends. In DNA, the CDR3 is TGTGCCAGCAGCCCGGACAGAGAATACGAGCAGTACTTC. Its protein is CASSPDREYEQYF.

The J gene is TRBJ1-1, the V gene TRBV7-9; unclear D gene. The CDR3 totals 14 residues. Trimming shortened V by 4 bases and J by 4 bases, and 13 bases separated the two germline ends. Per the germline V gene, CDR1 is SEHNR and CDR2 is FQNEAQ (reference sequence). The CDR3 sequence is CASSSSSASTEAFF. The CDR3 coding sequence is TGTGCCAGCAGCTCCTCCTCAGCCAGCACTGAAGCTTTCTTT. The entire variable domain, with the rest obtained from reference TRBV7-9 and TRBJ1-1, is as follows: DTGVSQNPRHKITKRGQNVTFRCDPISEHNRLYWYRQTLGQGPEFLTYFQNEAQLEKSRLLSDRFSAERPKGSFSTLEIQRTEQGDSAMYLCASSSSSASTEAFFGQGTRLTVV.

This clonotype has just a few counts. The chain combines TRBV12-3 or TRBV12-4 with TRBJ1-2; D gene uncertain. The CDR3 spans 12 residues. V was pared by 5 bases and J by 6 bases, with 10 bases between. As DNA, the CDR3 is TGTGCCAGCAGTCCCCTTTTCCATGGCTACACCTTC. It translates to CASSPLFHGYTF.

This clonotype was seen once. The genes are TRBV29-1 and TRBJ2-7; D might be TRBD1 (7 bases). V was trimmed by 3 bases and J by 3 bases, leaving 9 bases between them. There are 12 residues in the CDR3. Germline V gives CDR1 SQVTM, CDR2 ANQGSEA. For the CDR3, the DNA is TGCAGCGTTGATCAGGGGGGCTACGAGCAGTACTTC. This sequence encodes CSVDQGGYEQYF.

This clonotype has a handful of counts. The chain couples TRBV28 to TRBJ1-1; D remains unclear. This CDR3 is built from 14 residues. Germline V gene lookup returns CDR1 MDHEN and CDR2 SYDVKM. Deletions cut 3 bases from V and 4 bases from J, with 12 bases between. The CDR3 here is CASSFLRGSTEAFF. The CDR3 DNA sequence: TGTGCCAGCAGTTTTCTGAGAGGGAGCACTGAAGCTTTCTTT. The full variable domain, completed using reference TRBV28 and TRBJ1-1, is DVKVTQSSRYLVKRTGEKVFLECVQDMDHENMFWYRQDPGLGLRLIYFSYDVKMKEKGDIPEGYSVSREKKERFSLILESASTNQTSMYLCASSFLRGSTEAFFGQGTRLTVV.

This clonotype has only a few counts. This chain connects TRBV4-3 to TRBJ1-2; TRBD1 aligns across 10 bases. CDR1 and CDR2 from the germline V gene are LGHNA and YSLEER. This CDR3 comprises 16 residues. V was clipped by 0 bases and J by 8 bases; unmatched bases: 9. In nucleotides, the CDR3 is TGCGCCAGCAGCCAAGATGGGGCCGGGACAGGGGACGGCTACACCTTC. Amino acid sequence: CASSQDGAGTGDGYTF.

This clonotype was found a few times. The rearrangement joins TRBV29-1 to TRBJ2-4; D possibly uses TRBD1 or TRBD2 (5 bases each). CDR3 length: 13 amino acids. Germline V lookup: CDR1 SQVTM, CDR2 ANQGSEA. Trimming left V 8 bases short and J 4 bases short, with 15 bases between. Here the CDR3 reads CSFWDRRKNIQYF. CDR3 DNA sequence: TGCAGCTTTTGGGACCGTCGAAAAAACATTCAGTACTTC.

This clonotype was observed at least ten times. This chain joins TRBV20-1 and TRBJ2-5, with 8 positions matching TRBD1. V lost 2 bases to trimming and J lost 6 bases; unmatched junction nucleotides: 2. There are 12 residues in the CDR3. CDR1 and CDR2 from the germline V gene are DFQATT and SNEGSKA (reference sequence). As DNA, the CDR3 is TGCAGTGCTAGACGACAGGGGAAGACCCAGTACTTC. Translating gives CSARRQGKTQYF.

This clonotype was seen only a few times. V is TRBV29-1 and J is TRBJ1-5, with 7 bases matching TRBD1. V gave up 6 bases and J gave up 7 bases; unmatched junction bases: 6. The germline gives CDR1 SQVTM, CDR2 ANQGSEA. CDR3 size: 12 residues. CDR3 amino acids: CSVGDSQQPQHF. CDR3 nucleotides: TGCAGCGTAGGGGACAGCCAACAGCCCCAGCATTTT.

Comment on this clonotype: The junction departs from the called germline gene at one end, perhaps through a read error. The J gene is TRBJ2-5, the V gene TRBV27; the D gene is possibly TRBD1 (6 bases). The end of the DNA aligns better with TRBJ2-7, so the J call may be wrong. This CDR3 spans 14 amino acids. Germline V CDR1 and CDR2: MNHEY, SMNVEV (reference sequence). In nucleotides, the CDR3 is TGCGCCAGCAGTCTACAGGGAGCGAGCTACGAGCAGTACTTC. This translates into CASSLQGASYEQYF.

This clonotype was counted a few times. J is TRBJ2-7 and V is TRBV12-3 or TRBV12-4, with D perhaps matching TRBD1 (5 bases). There are 14 residues in the CDR3. Trimming removed 5 bases from V and 2 bases from J, with 13 bases in between. This chain's CDR3 is CASSGNPQAYEQYF. The CDR3 DNA reads TGTGCCAGCAGTGGCAATCCACAGGCCTACGAGCAGTACTTC.